One and the same sample provided the 30 T cell receptor beta chains below, sequenced in a study of T-cell reconstitution after alpha-beta-depleted transplantation in children. Unique molecular identifiers were incorporated when the TCRbeta library was constructed. One entry per CDR3 protein results from TCRdb running MiXCR on the PCR reads. The data contain around 800,000 distinct CDR3 sequences, roughly 15% of them seen just once; the ten biggest clones take up 5%. The sequences come from PBMCs, mostly from graft donor cells, collected 360 days after TCRalphabeta/CD19-depleted stem cell transplant. The receptors here all came from a male patient aged 10 to 17 who had a stem cell transplant for acute lymphoblastic leukemia, so the T cells may come from the graft donor.

This clonotype occurred a few times. CDR3 region: CSVDRGITDTQYF. CDR3 coding DNA: TGCAGCGTTGATCGAGGAATCACAGATACGCAGTATTTT. The chain links TRBV29-1 to TRBJ2-3; no reliable D call. Germline values: CDR1 SQVTM, CDR2 ANQGSEA. V was cut by 3 bases and J by 2 bases, with 9 bases left in between. This CDR3 spans 13 amino acids.

This clonotype was counted between two and nine times. The chain has TRBV27 and TRBJ2-7; D is perhaps TRBD2 (6 bases). In germline, CDR1 is MNHEY, CDR2 SMNVEV (reference sequence). The V gene lost 5 bases and the J gene lost 3 bases, with 17 bases spanning the gap. The length of the CDR3 is 15 residues. The CDR3 reads CASSPLGRGNYEQYF. The CDR3 coding sequence is TGTGCCAGCAGTCCACTGGGCCGGGGGAACTACGAGCAGTACTTC.

CDR3 sequence: CSARASGSFTGELFF. The CDR3 coding sequence is TGCAGTGCTAGGGCTAGCGGGAGCTTCACCGGGGAGCTGTTTTTT. The chain is built from TRBV20-1 and TRBJ2-2, with 10 bases fitting TRBD2. V lost 3 bases and J lost 4; bases outside the gene matches: 5. Germline CDR1 and CDR2: DFQATT and SNEGSKA (reference sequence). This CDR3 is built from 15 residues.

In this sample, this clonotype turned up a few times. The V gene is TRBV2, the J gene TRBJ2-3; a weak D match, TRBD1 (5 bases). The germline CDR1 and CDR2 sequences are SNHLY and FYNNEI. The V end lost 2 bases, the J end lost 2 bases, and 8 bases lay between the germline ends. The CDR3 covers 14 residues. CDR3 DNA sequence: TGTGCCAGCAGTGAATCTGGGGCCACAGATACGCAGTATTTT. This sequence encodes CASSESGATDTQYF. The variable domain in full, completed from reference TRBV2 and TRBJ2-3, reads EPEVTQTPSHQVTQMGQEVILRCVPISNHLYFYWYRQILGQKVEFLVSFYNNEISEKSEIFDDQFSVERPDGSNFTLKIRSTKLEDSAMYFCASSESGATDTQYFGPGTRLTVL.

This clonotype was seen ten or more times. The gene calls are TRBV12-3 or TRBV12-4 and TRBJ2-5, with TRBD1 matching 10 bases. The CDR3 covers 15 residues. After removal of 5 bases from V and 5 bases from J, the junction contained 8 bases not matched to a gene. The CDR3 nucleotides are TGTGCCAGCAGTAGATGGGACAGGGGAGTGGAGACCCAGTACTTC. Protein: CASSRWDRGVETQYF.

This clonotype turned up a few times. The chain recombines TRBV12-3 or TRBV12-4 with TRBJ2-1; TRBD2 matches 10 bases. J gave up 2 bases and V 6 bases, and 4 bases lay outside the gene matches. CDR3 size: 15 residues. The CDR3 sequence: CASRPTSGAYNEQFF. CDR3 coding DNA: TGTGCCAGCAGACCCACTAGCGGGGCCTACAATGAGCAGTTCTTC.

The V call is TRBV11-2, the J call TRBJ2-2; TRBD2 aligns across 9 bases. The germline gives CDR1 SGHAT, CDR2 FQNNGV. The CDR3 contains 15 residues. The CDR3 loop reads CTCCINSGSWEGLFF. In DNA form, the CDR3 reads TGTACCTGCTGTATCAATAGCGGGAGCTGGGAGGGGCTGTTTTTT.

The chain carries TRBV7-9 and TRBJ2-1, with 9 bases lining up with TRBD1. Trimming cost V 5 bases and J 4 bases; bases outside gene matches: 12. The CDR3 runs to 17 residues. Per the germline V gene, CDR1 is SEHNR and CDR2 is FQNEAQ (reference sequence). CDR3 DNA: TGTGCCAGCAGCCCCCCCTGGGGGACAGGGTCGTACAATGAGCAGTTCTTC. This gives the protein CASSPPWGTGSYNEQFF.

In this sample, this clonotype turned up a few times. V gene TRBV7-6 combines with J gene TRBJ2-7; 11 positions agree with TRBD2. This CDR3 spans 16 amino acids. V was pared by 1 base and J by 2 bases, with 4 bases of the junction left unmatched. The V gene's germline CDR1 is SGHVS and CDR2 FNYEAQ. The CDR3 sequence: CASSLVGSGRAYEQYF. CDR3 sequence (DNA): TGTGCCAGCAGCTTAGTAGGTAGCGGGAGGGCCTACGAGCAGTACTTC. Full variable domain (missing parts from reference TRBV7-6 and TRBJ2-7): GAGVSQSPRYKVTKRGQDVALRCDPISGHVSLYWYRQALGQGPEFLTYFNYEAQQDKSGLPNDRFSAERPEGSISTLTIQRTEQRDSAMYRCASSLVGSGRAYEQYFGPGTRLTVT.

The rearrangement uses TRBV11-2 and TRBJ2-3; the match to TRBD2 covers 8 bases. Per the germline V gene, CDR1 is SGHAT and CDR2 is FQNNGV. V lost 1 base to trimming and J lost 2 bases; unmatched junction nucleotides: 5. This CDR3 spans 16 amino acids. The CDR3 reads CASSLVSGSHTDTQYF. The CDR3 nucleotides are TGTGCCAGCAGCTTAGTCAGCGGGAGTCACACAGATACGCAGTATTTT.

This clonotype has a count of ten or more. Mismatch with germline at one junction end may stem from a read error. The rearrangement links TRBV20-1 to TRBJ2-1; 8 bases agree with TRBD2. Germline loops: CDR1 DFQATT, CDR2 SNEGSKA (reference sequence). There are 12 residues in the CDR3. Here the CDR3 reads CSAEPGLGTVVF. The CDR3 DNA follows: TGCAGTGCAGAGCCGGGACTAGGTACTGTGGTCTTC.

Only a few counts were recorded for this clonotype. This chain uses TRBV3-1 with TRBJ2-7; 7 bases fit TRBD1. V trimming: 0 bases; J trimming: 4 bases; junction bases outside the gene matches: 6. This CDR3 region has 15 residues. The germline CDR1 and CDR2 sequences are LGHDT and YNNKEL (reference sequence). For the CDR3, the DNA is TGTGCCAGCAGCCAAGATGCGAAGGGGGCATACGAGCAGTACTTC. It is translated as CASSQDAKGAYEQYF.

The gene calls are TRBV12-3 or TRBV12-4 and TRBJ2-2, with TRBD2 matching over 7 bases. The CDR3 is made up of 18 amino acids. J lost 3 bases, V lost 7 bases, and 17 bases had no gene match. The CDR3 DNA reads TGTGCCAGCAACTACGGCCGAAGTGGTAGCGGGTACACCGGGGAGCTGTTTTTT. It translates to CASNYGRSGSGYTGELFF.

This clonotype was recorded a few times. The J gene is TRBJ2-1, the V gene TRBV6-1, with 7 bases identical to TRBD2. The CDR3 extends over 15 amino acids. Germline CDR1 MNHNS, CDR2 SASEGT. V lost 7 bases, J lost 6 bases, and 12 bases stayed unmatched. This chain's CDR3 is CASTFALADPNEQFF. The CDR3 bases are TGTGCCAGCACCTTTGCCCTAGCGGACCCCAATGAGCAGTTCTTC.

This rearrangement joins TRBV10-3 to TRBJ2-5, with 7 bases that match TRBD1. CDR3 length equals 13 residues. Germline CDR1 ENHRY, CDR2 SYGVKD. The trim removed 10 bases at V and 2 bases at J, leaving 7 bases unmatched. For the CDR3, the DNA is TGTGCCACCGAACAGGGGCAACAAGAGACCCAGTACTTC. Translation gives CATEQGQQETQYF.

This clonotype was seen at least ten times. This rearrangement joins TRBV18 to TRBJ2-3, with no clear D. V gave up 9 bases and J gave up 2 bases, with 12 bases separating them. Germline CDR1 is KGHSH and CDR2 is LQKENI. CDR3 length: 13 residues. The CDR3 bases are TGTGCCAGAGGGTTAGGCTACACAGATACGCAGTATTTT. This codes for CARGLGYTDTQYF. The full variable domain, completed using reference TRBV18 and TRBJ2-3, is NAGVMQNPRHLVRRRGQEARLRCSPMKGHSHVYWYRQLPEEGLKFMVYLQKENIIDESGMPKERFSAEFPKEGPSILRIQQVVRGDSAAYFCARGLGYTDTQYFGPGTRLTVL.

V is TRBV20-1 and J is TRBJ2-7, with 8 positions matching TRBD1. CDR1 and CDR2 from the germline V gene are DFQATT and SNEGSKA (reference sequence). V dropped 5 bases and J dropped 4; count of bases not matched to a gene: 10. The CDR3 covers 14 residues. CDR3 protein: CSAPWGRGPYEQYF. CDR3 DNA sequence: TGCAGTGCTCCTTGGGGCAGGGGGCCGTACGAGCAGTACTTC.

This clonotype has only a few counts. This chain joins TRBV4-2 and TRBJ2-4; D is undetermined. Germline V gene sequence: CDR1 LGHNA, CDR2 YNFKEQ. The CDR3 has 18 residues. V was pared by 0 bases and J by 0 bases, with 15 bases between. The CDR3 DNA sequence: TGTGCCAGCAGCCAAGAAGGAAGGGTCATTAGAGCCAAAAACATTCAGTACTTC. This sequence encodes CASSQEGRVIRAKNIQYF.

Only a few counts were recorded for this clonotype. V and J are TRBV4-1 and TRBJ2-4; possible D gene TRBD2, 5 bases. V shed 0 bases and J shed 2 bases, with 8 bases lying between them. Germline V gene sequence: CDR1 MGHRA, CDR2 YSYEKL. The CDR3 contains 15 residues. CDR3 protein: CASSQDLDSKNIQYF. The CDR3 DNA is TGCGCCAGCAGCCAAGATCTGGACTCCAAAAACATTCAGTACTTC.

In this sample, this clonotype turned up a few times. The rearrangement uses TRBV20-1 and TRBJ1-2; TRBD1 is a possible D gene (5 bases). Germline assignment: CDR1 DFQATT and CDR2 SNEGSKA (reference sequence). The CDR3 has 13 residues. Trimming left V 7 bases short and J 2 bases short, with 14 bases between. In DNA form, the CDR3 reads TGCAGTGTTCCGACGGAGGGGAACTATGGCTACACCTTC. It specifies CSVPTEGNYGYTF.

This clonotype was seen just once. The chain has TRBV5-1 and TRBJ2-3; 8 bases are shared with TRBD2. This CDR3 is 15 amino acids long. V dropped 4 bases and J dropped 4; count of bases not matched to a gene: 8. CDR1 SGHRS and CDR2 YFSETQ come from the germline V gene. CDR3 amino acids: CASSPGTSLSDTQYF. The CDR3 nucleotides are TGCGCCAGCAGCCCCGGGACTAGTCTTTCAGATACGCAGTATTTT.

This clonotype was detected a few times. This rearrangement joins TRBV5-1 to TRBJ2-1; D possibly uses TRBD1 or TRBD2 (5 bases each). CDR1 SGHRS and CDR2 YFSETQ come from the germline V gene. CDR3 length equals 15 residues. Trimming stripped 4 bases from V and 5 bases from J, with 16 bases between. CDR3 sequence reads: CASSPRRQGNNEQFF. DNA of the CDR3: TGCGCCAGCAGCCCTCGGAGGCAGGGTAACAATGAGCAGTTCTTC.

Concerning this clonotype itself: This may stem from a read error, because a much larger clone lies one nucleotide away. This CDR3 fails to terminate in the conserved phenylalanine or tryptophan, so it likely reflects a read error. The CDR3 DNA reads as TGTGCCAGTCAACAGGGGGCCGTCGGGGAGACCCAGTACTAC. Translating gives CASQQGAVGETQYY. This chain connects TRBV2 to TRBJ2-5; TRBD1 aligns across 9 bases. CDR1 is SNHLY and CDR2 is FYNNEI in the germline V gene. CDR3 length equals 14 residues. The ends lost 9 bases at V and 5 bases at J; junction bases unmatched: 10.

V and J are TRBV20-1 and TRBJ2-6; TRBD1 agrees at 8 bases. Germline values: CDR1 DFQATT, CDR2 SNEGSKA (reference sequence). The length of the CDR3 is 13 residues. Trimming cost V 6 bases and J 2 bases; bases outside gene matches: 0. In DNA, the CDR3 is TGCAGTGCGACAGGGGCTGGGGCCAACGTCCTGACTTTC. It specifies CSATGAGANVLTF.

In its sample, this clonotype was seen a few times. This CDR3 is CASSSKQGGGTDTQYF. The DNA for the CDR3 is TGTGCCAGCAGCTCCAAGCAGGGCGGGGGCACAGATACGCAGTATTTT. V is TRBV5-5 and J is TRBJ2-3; possible D gene TRBD2, 6 bases. The CDR3 consists of 16 residues. V shed 3 bases and J shed 1 base, with 15 bases lying between them. The germline V gene has CDR1 SGHKS and CDR2 YYEKEE (reference sequence).

The rearrangement uses TRBV7-9 and TRBJ2-7, with 10 bases fitting TRBD2. Per germline, CDR1 SEHNR and CDR2 FQNEAQ (reference sequence). The CDR3 extends over 17 amino acids. V shed 0 bases and J 4 bases; nucleotides not matched to a gene: 9. Written as DNA, the CDR3 is TGTGCCAGCAGCTTAGCTTCAACTAGCGGGGCCCGATACGAGCAGTACTTC. Translated, it gives CASSLASTSGARYEQYF.

There are many counts of this clonotype. V and J are TRBV3-1 and TRBJ2-1; D ambiguous. There are 13 residues in the CDR3. V gave up 4 bases and J gave up 3 bases, with 7 bases separating them. CDR1 LGHDT and CDR2 YNNKEL come from the germline V gene (reference sequence). The CDR3 loop reads CASSRGLYNEQFF. The CDR3, as DNA: TGTGCCAGCAGCCGTGGGCTCTACAATGAGCAGTTCTTC.

The J gene is TRBJ2-1, the V gene TRBV7-9, with 12 bases lining up with TRBD2. The CDR3 loop spans 17 amino acids. Germline values: CDR1 SEHNR, CDR2 FQNEAQ (reference sequence). With V trimmed by 2 bases and J by 6 bases, 8 bases remained unmatched. CDR3 in amino acids: CASSLRTSGEQSNEQFF. CDR3 DNA: TGTGCCAGCAGCTTACGGACTAGCGGGGAGCAGTCCAATGAGCAGTTCTTC.

The V gene is TRBV11-3, the J gene TRBJ2-7; 10 positions match TRBD1. The CDR3 is 16 amino acids. Per germline, CDR1 SGHNT and CDR2 YENEEA. Unmatched junction bases numbered 4, after V lost 0 bases and J lost 2 bases. The CDR3 spells CASSLESGTGAYEQYF. The CDR3 nucleotides are TGTGCCAGCAGCTTAGAATCGGGGACAGGGGCCTACGAGCAGTACTTC.

The chain carries TRBV27 and TRBJ2-7; TRBD2 matches at 7 bases. The trim removed 3 bases at V and 5 bases at J, leaving 4 bases unmatched. This CDR3 comprises 13 residues. Germline CDR1 MNHEY, CDR2 SMNVEV (reference sequence). The CDR3 DNA follows: TGTGCCAGCAGTTTCGGCGGGAGAGACGAGCAGTACTTC. It codes for CASSFGGRDEQYF.